These 12 T cell receptor beta chains share one sample of origin, sequenced in a study of cytomegalovirus exposure and HLA in healthy donors. Use of 60 Vbeta and 13 Jbeta primers characterized the PCR. Profiling relied on immunoSEQ multiplex PCR, and the TCRdb table lists in-frame clones only, not all of them. The listing records around 140,000 clones. The sequenced sample was PBMCs. The receptors were gathered from a male donor in good health and CMV-seronegative.

This chain joins TRBV5-1 and TRBJ1-1; possible D gene TRBD1, 5 bases. This CDR3 comprises 15 residues. With 0 bases removed from V and 1 base from J, the gap between germline ends came to 10 bases. Germline CDR1 reads SGHRS; CDR2 reads YFSETQ. The CDR3 DNA follows: TGCGCCAGCAGCTTGGTAGTGGGGGGGAACACTGAAGCTTTCTTT. This translates into CASSLVVGGNTEAFF.

V and J are TRBV10-3 and TRBJ1-2, with D possibly matching TRBD1 (6 bases). Germline V gene data show CDR1 as ENHRY and CDR2 as SYGVKD. V gave up 3 bases and J gave up 4 bases, with 9 bases separating them. The CDR3 sequence is 13 residues long. The DNA for the CDR3 is TGTGCCATCAGTGACGGACAGACCTATGGCTACACCTTC. Its protein is CAISDGQTYGYTF.

The chain is built from TRBV9 and TRBJ1-4, with D possibly being TRBD1 (6 bases). Germline values: CDR1 SGDLS, CDR2 YYNGEE. V lost 4 bases, J lost 8 bases, and 15 bases lay in between. The length of the CDR3 is 14 residues. The DNA for the CDR3 is TGTGCCAGCAGCCCCGGGGGGCAGGGGGAAAAACTGTTTTTT. Its protein is CASSPGGQGEKLFF.

The chain recombines TRBV7-8 with TRBJ2-7, with 9 bases that match TRBD1. This CDR3 comprises 14 residues. Trimming took 5 bases from V and 4 from J; bases not matched to a gene: 6. Germline V gene lookup returns CDR1 SGHVS and CDR2 FQNEAQ. The CDR3: CASSVTGGSYEQYF. CDR3 sequence (DNA): TGTGCCAGCAGCGTAACAGGGGGCAGTTACGAGCAGTACTTC.

The chain combines TRBV27 with TRBJ1-2; D is possibly TRBD1 (6 bases). CDR1 MNHEY and CDR2 SMNVEV come from the germline V gene (reference sequence). The length of the CDR3 is 15 residues. The V end was cut by 0 bases, the J end by 0 bases, with 8 bases between. In nucleotides, the CDR3 is TGTGCCAGCAGTTTATCCCGGACAGCTAACTATGGCTACACCTTC. Translated: CASSLSRTANYGYTF.

The chain carries TRBV18 and TRBJ2-7; D is perhaps TRBD2 (5 bases). Germline V lookup: CDR1 KGHSH, CDR2 LQKENI. The ends were cut back, 1 base at V and 7 bases at J, with 14 bases in the middle. This CDR3 is built from 14 residues. CDR3 sequence reads: CASSPRERLTEQYF. The CDR3 DNA follows: TGTGCCAGCTCACCACGGGAGAGACTGACGGAGCAGTACTTC. The full variable domain, completed using reference TRBV18 and TRBJ2-7, is NAGVMQNPRHLVRRRGQEARLRCSPMKGHSHVYWYRQLPEEGLKFMVYLQKENIIDESGMPKERFSAEFPKEGPSILRIQQVVRGDSAAYFCASSPRERLTEQYFGPGTRLTVT.

The chain couples TRBV29-1 to TRBJ2-2, with TRBD2 matching over 9 bases. From germline, CDR1 is SQVTM and CDR2 ANQGSEA. V was clipped by 4 bases and J by 5 bases; unmatched bases: 14. The CDR3 loop spans 17 amino acids. CDR3 sequence: CSVAKRVVAGETGELFF. The CDR3 DNA reads as TGCAGCGTTGCCAAACGGGTGGTAGCGGGAGAAACCGGGGAGCTGTTTTTT.

In DNA, the CDR3 is TGTGCCAGCGGGGTAGCGGGGGATAATGAGCAGTTCTTC. The encoded protein is CASGVAGDNEQFF. V is TRBV28 and J is TRBJ2-1, with 9 bases that match TRBD2. V was clipped by 8 bases and J by 7 bases; unmatched bases: 6. CDR1 and CDR2 from the germline V gene are MDHEN and SYDVKM. The CDR3 length is 13 residues.

The chain employs TRBV14 and TRBJ1-1; D is unclear. Trimming pared 1 base from V and 5 bases from J, leaving 11 bases between. Germline-derived CDR1 and CDR2 are SGHDN and FVKESK. This CDR3 is built from 14 residues. The CDR3: CASSQVRVKTEAFF. CDR3 sequence (DNA): TGTGCCAGCAGCCAAGTTCGGGTTAAGACTGAAGCTTTCTTT.

The chain links TRBV4-2 to TRBJ2-7; 7 bases line up with TRBD2. Looked up from germline, CDR1 is LGHNA and CDR2 is YNFKEQ. This CDR3 comprises 14 residues. V gave up 1 base and J gave up 4 bases; unmatched junction bases: 4. DNA for the CDR3: TGTGCCAGCAGCCAAGCCCCGGGGGGATACGAGCAGTACTTC. The encoded protein is CASSQAPGGYEQYF.

This rearrangement joins TRBV7-9 to TRBJ1-2; possible D gene TRBD1, 6 bases. This CDR3 has 13 amino acids. Trimming shortened V by 4 bases and J by 8 bases, and 14 bases separated the two germline ends. Germline values: CDR1 SEHNR, CDR2 FQNEAQ (reference sequence). Written as DNA, the CDR3 is TGTGCCAGCAGCTCCGACAGGCTGAGCGGCTACACCTTC. This sequence encodes CASSSDRLSGYTF.

The chain has TRBV9 and TRBJ2-3; 11 nucleotides agree with TRBD2. Germline values: CDR1 SGDLS, CDR2 YYNGEE. The trim removed 0 bases at V and 7 bases at J, leaving 7 bases unmatched. This CDR3 is 16 amino acids long. The DNA of the CDR3 is TGTGCCAGCAGCGTAGATAGCGGGGGGGCCTTGTATACGCAGTATTTT. This translates into CASSVDSGGALYTQYF.